One and the same sample provided the 13 T cell receptor beta chains below, sequenced in a study of T cells in Graves' hyperthyroidism and ophthalmopathy. RNA transcripts provided the source from which TCR beta CDR3 regions were amplified. An initial round of RT-PCR targeting the TCR CDR3 relied on the HTBI primer set. Each CDR3 protein gets one entry after TCRdb re-called the multiplex PCR reads with MiXCR. In the table there are tens of thousands of distinct CDR3 sequences, less than 45% of which are singletons. Sample: blood. These receptors were obtained from a woman aged 25 to 39 with Graves' hyperthyroidism.

This clonotype was seen repeatedly, ten times or more. Sequence at one end of the junction differs from germline and may be a read error. The genes are TRBV6-5 and TRBJ1-1; D is uncertain. The CDR3 covers 15 residues. Looked up from germline, CDR1 is MNHEY and CDR2 is SVGAGI. The CDR3 region has the DNA TGTGCCAGCAGTTACTCGAGATACATGAACACTGAAGCTTCCTTT. This gives the protein CASSYSRYMNTEASF.

This clonotype was observed at least ten times. The chain has TRBV28 and TRBJ1-6; D is uncertain. CDR1 and CDR2 from the germline V gene are MDHEN and SYDVKM. Trimming took off 8 bases at V and 7 bases at J, with 15 bases between the two ends. This CDR3 is built from 14 residues. The chain's CDR3 is CASGEGRLNSPLHF. DNA for the CDR3: TGTGCCAGCGGGGAAGGACGCCTGAATTCACCCCTCCACTTT.

The chain recombines TRBV20-1 with TRBJ1-1, with D uncertain. Trimming removed 5 bases at V and 3 bases at J, with 16 bases between. This CDR3 spans 14 amino acids. CDR1 is DFQATT and CDR2 is SNEGSKA in the germline V gene (reference sequence). The CDR3 reads CSAVNRAYYTEAFF. In DNA form, the CDR3 reads TGCAGTGCTGTCAACCGGGCCTACTACACTGAAGCTTTCTTT.

The chain uses TRBV5-4 and TRBJ2-5; either TRBD1 or TRBD2 may supply D (5 bases each). In germline, CDR1 is SGHNT, CDR2 YYREEE (reference sequence). V lost 3 bases to trimming and J lost 5 bases, with 14 bases between them. The CDR3 is 14 residues long. This chain's CDR3 is CASSSDLGVETQYF. The CDR3 DNA is TGTGCCAGCAGCTCCGACTTGGGGGTGGAGACCCAGTACTTC.

This clonotype was seen many times. V usage is TRBV27 and J usage is TRBJ2-5, with 13 bases identical to TRBD2. The V gene's germline CDR1 is MNHEY and CDR2 SMNVEV (reference sequence). Unmatched junction bases numbered 8, after V lost 9 bases and J lost 1 base. CDR3 length: 16 residues. The CDR3 sequence: CASRLAGGATQETQYF. The CDR3 DNA reads TGTGCCAGTAGACTAGCGGGAGGCGCCACCCAAGAGACCCAGTACTTC.

V usage is TRBV28 and J usage is TRBJ1-3; no clear D gene. This CDR3 region has 19 residues. CDR1 and CDR2 from the germline V gene are MDHEN and SYDVKM. V lost 3 bases, J lost 0 bases, and 21 bases lay in between. As DNA, the CDR3 is TGTGCCAGCAGTTTGGAGCCGGGGTCGTACACTTACTCTGGAAACACCATATATTTT. Translated: CASSLEPGSYTYSGNTIYF. Using reference TRBV28 and TRBJ1-3 for the parts outside the CDR3, the full variable domain is DVKVTQSSRYLVKRTGEKVFLECVQDMDHENMFWYRQDPGLGLRLIYFSYDVKMKEKGDIPEGYSVSREKKERFSLILESASTNQTSMYLCASSLEPGSYTYSGNTIYFGEGSWLTVV.

This clonotype was recorded only once. The junction does not match germline at one end; this may be a read error. The rearrangement uses TRBV5-1 and TRBJ2-3, with TRBD2 matching 13 bases. Per the germline V gene, CDR1 is SGHRS and CDR2 is YFSETQ. CDR3 length equals 16 residues. CDR3 bases: TGTGCCAGCAGCCCCCGGACTAGCGGGAGTTTTGGTACGCAGTATTTC. This sequence encodes CASSPRTSGSFGTQYF. The variable domain in full, with the rest retrieved from reference TRBV5-1 and TRBJ2-3, is KAGVTQTPRYLIKTRGQQVTLSCSPISGHRSVSWYQQTPGQGLQFLFEYFSETQRNKGNFPGRFSGRQFSNSRSEMNVSTLELGDSALYLCASSPRTSGSFGTQYFGPGTRLTVL.

The sample holds many counts of this clonotype. The rearrangement links TRBV13 to TRBJ2-3; 11 bases align to TRBD2. From germline, CDR1 is PRHDT and CDR2 FYEKMQ (reference sequence). Trimming cost V 5 bases and J 3 bases; bases outside gene matches: 10. This CDR3 contains 17 residues. For the CDR3, the DNA is TGTGCCAGCAGCACCCACATAGCGGGAGGGCAGACAGATACGCAGTATTTT. The encoded protein is CASSTHIAGGQTDTQYF.

The J gene is TRBJ2-6, the V gene TRBV9; possibly TRBD2 for D (6 bases). Trimming cost V 4 bases and J 1 base, with 21 bases left between them. CDR1 is SGDLS, CDR2 YYNGEE, per germline. The length of the CDR3 is 19 residues. CDR3 amino acids: CASSPVGRGGFSGANVLTF. The CDR3 nucleotides are TGTGCCAGCAGCCCAGTGGGGCGAGGAGGGTTTTCTGGGGCCAACGTCCTGACTTTC.

The chain joins TRBV5-6 to TRBJ1-2, with unresolved D. The length of the CDR3 is 11 residues. Germline-derived CDR1 and CDR2 are SGHDT and YYEEEE. Trimming took 0 bases from V and 11 from J, leaving 8 bases between them. CDR3 amino acids: CASSLVERYTF. The CDR3 coding sequence is TGTGCCAGCAGCTTGGTGGAGAGGTACACCTTC.

This sequence joins TRBV5-1 and TRBJ1-1; D is possibly TRBD1 (6 bases). Per the germline V gene, CDR1 is SGHRS and CDR2 is YFSETQ. With 0 bases removed from V and 5 bases from J, the gap between germline ends came to 11 bases. This CDR3 has 14 amino acids. The CDR3 nucleotides read TGCGCCAGCAGCTTGGACGTGAGGGGGACTGAAGCTTTCTTT. Translated, it gives CASSLDVRGTEAFF.

This clonotype was seen repeatedly, ten times or more. A much larger clone differs from this one at a single base, so this may be a read error. The chain carries TRBV7-8 and TRBJ1-2, with a weak D call TRBD1 (5 bases). The germline V gene encodes CDR1 SGHVS and CDR2 FQNEAQ. The V end was cut by 4 bases, the J end by 2 bases, with 11 bases between. There are 14 residues in the CDR3. CDR3 coding DNA: TGTGCCAGCAGCTGCGGGGACCCAAACTATGGCTACACCTTC. Its translation: CASSCGDPNYGYTF.

On this clonotype itself: One base away lies a much larger clone, so this may be a sequencing read error. This chain joins TRBV3-1 and TRBJ2-7, with 7 nucleotides matching TRBD2. CDR1 is LGHDT and CDR2 is YNNKEL in the germline V gene (reference sequence). The CDR3 runs 18 residues. V shed 4 bases, J shed 1 base, and the junction held 16 bases outside the gene matches. The CDR3 DNA reads TGTGCCAGCAGCCGAGCGGCGGGGGTGGACACGTTTTCCTACGAGCAGTACTTC. This translates into CASSRAAGVDTFSYEQYF.